A single T cell receptor beta chain is shown here with its context. Its antigen is currently unknown. Patients had received no treatment of any kind before thyroid surgery. The data derive from a study of metastatic and nonmetastatic thyroid tumors. Study as a whole: The authors compared repertoires across blood and tumor or nodule tissue from malignant and benign thyroid patients. Study-wide results and caveats: According to reports, the diversity of TCR beta was significantly higher in malignant thyroid tumors than in benign nodules, and this held in both blood and tumor samples.

The CDR3 runs 15 residues. The germline CDR1 and CDR2 sequences are SGHAT and FQDESV (reference sequence). V was pared by 7 bases and J by 3 bases, with 17 bases between. In the authors' methods: The study took CDR3 differences across clinicopathological groups and made a distant-metastasis classifier for papillary thyroid cancer from them. TCRdb re-called the PCR reads through MiXCR. TCRdb's processing, not the authors' own work, is the source of the V and J calls. Among tens of thousands of clones listed, around 30% were seen once. The source of this sequence is a male donor with papillary thyroid cancer or a benign thyroid nodule (not recorded which). Some clones in this sample may be carry-over from other donors' samples. The chain recombines TRBV11-1 with TRBJ2-3; no clear D gene. The sample consisted of blood. In nucleotides, the CDR3 is TGTGCCAGCATCTCCCCTCCGGTAGAGACAGATACGCAGTATTTT. Translated: CASISPPVETDTQYF.